The clone carrying this T cell receptor beta chain was picked up one time. Its antigen is currently unknown. The sample comes from a study of blood T cells in healthy people across ages. Losses at the gene ends were 0 bases for V and 11 bases for J; bases not matched to a gene: 12. The CDR3 has 16 amino acids. Germline V gene sequence: CDR1 LGHNA, CDR2 YSLEER. Using a J-beta primer mix together with a sample-barcoded 5' primer, a second PCR was run for roughly 6 to 12 cycles. Every cDNA was tagged by a template-switch adaptor with 12 random nucleotides. MiXCR was run by TCRdb on the 5' RACE reads, yielding one entry per CDR3 protein. There are approximately 770,000 distinct CDR3 sequences in the sample; roughly 64% occur only once, and 22% lies in the top ten. Overall study results and limits: Per million T cells, TCR beta diversity dropped about linearly as age rose. Bulk PBMC profiling left naive and antigen-experienced comparisons inconclusive.

Input material: blood. V usage is TRBV4-3 and J usage is TRBJ2-5; 10 nucleotides align to TRBD2. The TCR was taken from a man aged 30 to 39 in good health. The chain's CDR3 is CASSQEILAGVREQYF. CDR3 nucleotides: TGCGCCAGCAGCCAAGAAATTCTAGCGGGAGTGCGAGAGCAGTACTTC.